The text below deals with one TCR beta chain. The data belong to a study of blood T cell repertoires in COVID-19. Profiling relied on immunoSEQ multiplex PCR, and the TCRdb table lists in-frame clones only, not all of them. The sample lists some 130,000 clones, roughly 89% seen once, with less than 20% in the top ten. This TCR was sampled from a man aged 45-65 years with active or convalescent COVID-19. Sequenced sample: peripheral blood.

CDR3 DNA: TGTGCCAGTAGTGAACTAGCGGGGGGCCAAGAGACCCAGTACTTC. Protein sequence: CASSELAGGQETQYF. V usage is TRBV19 and J usage is TRBJ2-5; TRBD2 aligns across 12 bases. V lost 5 bases and J lost 1; bases outside the gene matches: 2. The CDR3 has 15 amino acids. Germline loops: CDR1 LNHDA, CDR2 SQIVND (reference sequence).